Listed here are 20 T cell receptor beta chains from one sample, sequenced in a study of cytomegalovirus exposure and HLA in healthy donors. Libraries were prepared by immunoSEQ multiplex PCR; TCRdb keeps only in-frame clonotypes and omits some of them. Of approximately 270,000 clones detected, more than 85% appear once; the ten largest clones hold around 12%. Sequencing input: PBMCs. These receptors came from a man aged 18 to 29 in good health and CMV-seropositive.

The J gene is TRBJ2-7, the V gene TRBV29-1; maybe TRBD2 (6 bases). The CDR3 covers 14 residues. Germline loops: CDR1 SQVTM, CDR2 ANQGSEA. The V end was cut by 2 bases, the J end by 2 bases, with 13 bases between. CDR3 nucleotides: TGCAGCGTTGAAAGGGGCCCGGGAGCCTACGAGCAGTACTTC. This encodes CSVERGPGAYEQYF.

The genes are TRBV6-5 and TRBJ2-1; 12 bases match TRBD2. The CDR3 contains 15 residues. Germline loops: CDR1 MNHEY, CDR2 SVGAGI. V was clipped by 7 bases and J by 4 bases; unmatched bases: 5. The CDR3 is CASTSTSGSYNEQFF. Written as DNA, the CDR3 is TGTGCCAGCACCTCGACTAGCGGGAGTTACAATGAGCAGTTCTTC.

This rearrangement joins TRBV6-1 to TRBJ1-1, with D possibly being TRBD1 (5 bases). Trimming took 2 bases from V and 1 from J, leaving 14 bases between them. Germline V gives CDR1 MNHNS, CDR2 SASEGT. This CDR3 is built from 16 residues. CDR3 region: CASSELFTGPNTEAFF. As DNA, the CDR3 is TGTGCCAGCAGTGAATTGTTCACGGGGCCGAACACTGAAGCTTTCTTT.

The chain links TRBV5-6 to TRBJ1-5; D remains ambiguous. Trimming shortened V by 2 bases and J by 5 bases, and 5 bases separated the two germline ends. The CDR3 runs to 12 residues. Germline V gene lookup returns CDR1 SGHDT and CDR2 YYEEEE. DNA for the CDR3: TGTGCCAGCAGCTTCGGCGATCAGCCCCAGCATTTT. This sequence encodes CASSFGDQPQHF.

The gene calls are TRBV14 and TRBJ2-7; D not resolved. Trimming removed 3 bases from V and 4 bases from J, with 13 bases in between. CDR1 SGHDN and CDR2 FVKESK come from the germline V gene. The CDR3 is 14 amino acids. CDR3 in DNA: TGTGCCAGCAGCCATGAGGAGCCCCCTTACGAGCAGTACTTC. Its protein is CASSHEEPPYEQYF.

The chain couples TRBV18 to TRBJ2-5; the D gene is possibly TRBD1 (6 bases). CDR3 length: 16 amino acids. V lost 0 bases and J lost 0, with 11 bases in between. Germline CDR1 KGHSH, CDR2 LQKENI. CDR3 DNA sequence: TGTGCCAGCTCACCACCACAGGGTCCGTACCAAGAGACCCAGTACTTC. Translation gives CASSPPQGPYQETQYF.

This rearrangement joins TRBV6-5 to TRBJ2-3; no clear D gene. Germline lookup yields CDR1 MNHEY and CDR2 SVGAGI. V lost 0 bases to trimming and J lost 3 bases, with 7 bases between them. The CDR3 loop spans 14 amino acids. The CDR3 nucleotides are TGTGCCAGCAGTTACTCCGGACGGACAGATACGCAGTATTTT. The encoded protein is CASSYSGRTDTQYF.

The chain employs TRBV2 and TRBJ1-2, with unresolved D. V lost 6 bases and J 4 bases, leaving 15 bases between the germline ends. CDR1 is SNHLY and CDR2 is FYNNEI in the germline V gene. This CDR3 has 14 residues. This CDR3 is CASRPAGVGYGYTF. The CDR3 coding sequence is TGTGCCAGCAGGCCCGCGGGAGTAGGCTATGGCTACACCTTC.

This clone was found a few times. The rearrangement links TRBV27 to TRBJ2-2; the match to TRBD1 covers 11 bases. The germline CDR1 and CDR2 sequences are MNHEY and SMNVEV (reference sequence). V lost 5 bases and J lost 5; bases outside the gene matches: 7. The CDR3 has 16 amino acids. The CDR3 DNA follows: TGTGCCAGCAGTCCCCGGACAGGGGGCTTGACCGGGGAGCTGTTTTTT. The encoded protein is CASSPRTGGLTGELFF.

The genes are TRBV6-5 and TRBJ2-1; D is ambiguous. V was cut by 8 bases and J by 6 bases, with 5 bases left in between. Per the germline V gene, CDR1 is MNHEY and CDR2 is SVGAGI. The CDR3 consists of 10 residues. The DNA of the CDR3 is TGTGCCAGCGGTTTCAATGAGCAGTTCTTC. Residues: CASGFNEQFF.

The rearrangement joins TRBV28 to TRBJ1-5, with D unresolved. The CDR3 sequence is 14 residues long. Germline assignment: CDR1 MDHEN and CDR2 SYDVKM. V dropped 8 bases and J dropped 0 bases, with 11 bases sitting between them. CDR3 nucleotide sequence: TGTGCCAGCTTAAGCATCTATAGCAATCAGCCCCAGCATTTT. Encoded protein: CASLSIYSNQPQHF.

In its sample, this clone was seen once. V and J are TRBV9 and TRBJ1-3; D not certain. V lost 0 bases, J lost 0 bases, and 10 bases lay in between. The germline V gene encodes CDR1 SGDLS and CDR2 YYNGEE. CDR3 size: 16 residues. The CDR3: CASSVEGPNSGNTIYF. In DNA form, the CDR3 reads TGTGCCAGCAGCGTAGAGGGTCCGAACTCTGGAAACACCATATATTTT.

The rearrangement links TRBV5-1 to TRBJ2-7; D is ambiguous. This CDR3 has 13 amino acids. The germline V and J ends were trimmed by 0 bases and 4 bases, with 8 bases remaining between them. CDR1 and CDR2 from the germline V gene are SGHRS and YFSETQ. This CDR3 reads CASSLERLYEQYF. In nucleotides, the CDR3 is TGCGCCAGCAGCTTGGAGAGGTTGTACGAGCAGTACTTC.

The gene calls are TRBV5-1 and TRBJ2-7; 8 bases fit TRBD1. Germline CDR1 reads SGHRS; CDR2 reads YFSETQ. V was pared by 3 bases and J by 3 bases, with 5 bases of the junction left unmatched. The CDR3 covers 14 residues. The chain's CDR3 is CASSWGTGNYEQYF. DNA for the CDR3: TGCGCCAGCAGCTGGGGGACAGGTAACTACGAGCAGTACTTC. Full variable domain (rest looked up from reference TRBV5-1 and TRBJ2-7): KAGVTQTPRYLIKTRGQQVTLSCSPISGHRSVSWYQQTPGQGLQFLFEYFSETQRNKGNFPGRFSGRQFSNSRSEMNVSTLELGDSALYLCASSWGTGNYEQYFGPGTRLTVT.

In DNA, the CDR3 is TGTGCCAGCAGCCGACCGGTAGGGCGGAAAAGGCAGTTCTTC. Its translation is CASSRPVGRKRQFF. The rearrangement joins TRBV14 to TRBJ2-1; no clear D. V shed 4 bases and J shed 12 bases, with 19 bases lying between them. The CDR3 has 14 residues. CDR1 SGHDN and CDR2 FVKESK come from the germline V gene. Full variable domain (missing parts from reference TRBV14 and TRBJ2-1): EAGVTQFPSHSVIEKGQTVTLRCDPISGHDNLYWYRRVMGKEIKFLLHFVKESKQDESGMPNNRFLAERTGGTYSTLKVQPAELEDSGVYFCASSRPVGRKRQFFGPGTRLTVL.

The chain employs TRBV9 and TRBJ2-1; TRBD2 aligns across 7 bases. Looked up from germline, CDR1 is SGDLS and CDR2 is YYNGEE. The CDR3 runs 14 residues. Trimming took 6 bases from V and 5 from J; bases not matched to a gene: 8. CDR3 in amino acids: CASTPGLPNNEQFF. DNA for the CDR3: TGTGCCAGCACCCCGGGACTACCAAACAATGAGCAGTTCTTC.

The chain links TRBV5-4 to TRBJ1-2; D is perhaps TRBD1 (5 bases). Trimming shortened V by 8 bases and J by 6 bases, and 20 bases separated the two germline ends. Germline CDR1 SGHNT, CDR2 YYREEE (reference sequence). This CDR3 comprises 14 residues. This chain's CDR3 is CASSFTQGNHGYTF. CDR3 coding DNA: TGTGCCAGTTCTTTTACCCAGGGAAATCATGGCTACACCTTC. Using reference TRBV5-4 and TRBJ1-2 for the parts outside the CDR3, the full variable domain is ETGVTQSPTHLIKTRGQQVTLRCSSQSGHNTVSWYQQALGQGPQFIFQYYREEENGRGNFPPRFSGLQFPNYSSELNVNALELDDSALYLCASSFTQGNHGYTFGSGTRLTVV.

This clone was recorded only once. V and J are TRBV11-2 and TRBJ1-2; D call uncertain. The germline V gene encodes CDR1 SGHAT and CDR2 FQNNGV. This CDR3 is built from 12 residues. V was pared by 1 base and J by 8 bases, with 8 bases between. In nucleotides, the CDR3 is TGTGCCAGCAGCTTAGCCTACGGGGGCTACACCTTC. Translation: CASSLAYGGYTF.

The genes are TRBV5-1 and TRBJ1-2; 10 nucleotides line up with TRBD1. The CDR3 loop spans 14 amino acids. V trimming: 1 base; J trimming: 11 bases; junction bases outside the gene matches: 8. The germline V gene encodes CDR1 SGHRS and CDR2 YFSETQ. CDR3 amino acids: CASSLSTGGVRYTF. The CDR3 DNA sequence: TGCGCCAGCAGCTTGTCGACAGGGGGCGTTAGGTACACCTTC.

This chain uses TRBV19 with TRBJ1-1, with D uncertain. Germline lookup yields CDR1 LNHDA and CDR2 SQIVND (reference sequence). V was trimmed by 6 bases and J by 3 bases, leaving 14 bases between them. CDR3 length: 14 amino acids. The CDR3 bases are TGTGCCAGTAGCGTCGGCGGCGGATACACTGAAGCTTTCTTT. This codes for CASSVGGGYTEAFF.